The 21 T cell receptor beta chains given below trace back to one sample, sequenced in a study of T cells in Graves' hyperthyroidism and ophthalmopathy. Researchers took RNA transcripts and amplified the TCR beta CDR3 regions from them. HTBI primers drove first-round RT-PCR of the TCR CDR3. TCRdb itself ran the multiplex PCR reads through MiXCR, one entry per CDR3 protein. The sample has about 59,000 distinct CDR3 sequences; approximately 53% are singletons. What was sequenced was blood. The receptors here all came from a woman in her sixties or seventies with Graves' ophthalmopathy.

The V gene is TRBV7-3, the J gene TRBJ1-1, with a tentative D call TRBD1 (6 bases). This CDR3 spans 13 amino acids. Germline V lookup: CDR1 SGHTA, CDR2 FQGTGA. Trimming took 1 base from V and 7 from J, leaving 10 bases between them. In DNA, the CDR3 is TGTGCCAGCAGCTTAAGCGGGGGGCTTGAAGCTTTCTTT. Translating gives CASSLSGGLEAFF.

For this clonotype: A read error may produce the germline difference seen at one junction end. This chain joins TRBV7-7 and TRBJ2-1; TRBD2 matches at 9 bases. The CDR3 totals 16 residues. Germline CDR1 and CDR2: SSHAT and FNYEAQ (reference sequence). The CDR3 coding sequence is TGTGCTAGCAGCTTAGACGGGGCGGGGGGGCCAAATGAGCAGTTCTTC. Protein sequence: CASSLDGAGGPNEQFF.

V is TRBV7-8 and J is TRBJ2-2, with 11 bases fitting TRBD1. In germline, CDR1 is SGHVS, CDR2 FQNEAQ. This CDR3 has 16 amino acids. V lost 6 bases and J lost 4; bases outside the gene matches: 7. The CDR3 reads CASRDRGLSRTGELFF. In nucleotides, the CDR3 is TGTGCCAGCAGGGACAGGGGGCTAAGTCGCACCGGGGAGCTGTTTTTT.

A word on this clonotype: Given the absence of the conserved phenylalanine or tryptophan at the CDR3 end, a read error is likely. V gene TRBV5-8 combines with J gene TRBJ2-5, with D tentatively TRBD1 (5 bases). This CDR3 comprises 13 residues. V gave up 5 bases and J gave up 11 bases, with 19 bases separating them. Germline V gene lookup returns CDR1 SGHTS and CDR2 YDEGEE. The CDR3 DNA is TGTGCCAGCAGTGGGGCGTTTAGGGATACGCAGTACTAT. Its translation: CASSGAFRDTQYY.

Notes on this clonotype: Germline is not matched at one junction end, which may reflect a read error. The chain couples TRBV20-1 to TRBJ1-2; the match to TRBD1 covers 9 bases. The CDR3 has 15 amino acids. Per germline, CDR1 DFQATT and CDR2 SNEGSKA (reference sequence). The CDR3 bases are TGCAGTGCTAGAGGAACAGGGGGCGCGCTTGATGGCTACACCTTT. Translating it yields CSARGTGGALDGYTF.

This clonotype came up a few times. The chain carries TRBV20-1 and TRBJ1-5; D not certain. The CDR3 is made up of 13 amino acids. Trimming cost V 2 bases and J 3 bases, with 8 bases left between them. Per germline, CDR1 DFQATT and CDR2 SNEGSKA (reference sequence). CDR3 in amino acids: CSARMGPNQPQHF. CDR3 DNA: TGCAGTGCTAGAATGGGCCCCAATCAGCCCCAGCATTTT.

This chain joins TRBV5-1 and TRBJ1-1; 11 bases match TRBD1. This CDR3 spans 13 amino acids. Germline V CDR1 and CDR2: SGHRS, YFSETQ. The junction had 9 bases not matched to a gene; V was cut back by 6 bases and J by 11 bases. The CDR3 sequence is CASKRGQGATAFF. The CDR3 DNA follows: TGCGCCAGCAAGAGAGGACAGGGGGCGACGGCTTTCTTT.

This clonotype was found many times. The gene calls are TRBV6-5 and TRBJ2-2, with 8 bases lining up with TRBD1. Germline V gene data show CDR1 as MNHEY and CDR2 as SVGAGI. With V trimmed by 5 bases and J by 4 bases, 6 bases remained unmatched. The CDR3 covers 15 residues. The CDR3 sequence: CASSTGDRLTGELFF. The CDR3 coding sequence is TGTGCCAGCAGTACCGGGGACAGGCTCACCGGGGAGCTGTTTTTT.

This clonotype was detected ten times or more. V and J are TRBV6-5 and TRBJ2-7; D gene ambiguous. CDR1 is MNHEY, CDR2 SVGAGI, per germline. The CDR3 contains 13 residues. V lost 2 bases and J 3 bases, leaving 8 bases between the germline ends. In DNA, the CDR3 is TGTGCCAGCAGTTACGGCGCTGGCTACGAGCAGTACTTC. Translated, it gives CASSYGAGYEQYF.

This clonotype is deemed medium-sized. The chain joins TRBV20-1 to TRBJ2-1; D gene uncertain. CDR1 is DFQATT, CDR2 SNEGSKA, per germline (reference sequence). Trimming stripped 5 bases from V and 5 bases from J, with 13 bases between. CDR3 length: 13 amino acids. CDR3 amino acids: CSAFEANHNEQFF. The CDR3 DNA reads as TGCAGTGCTTTCGAGGCTAACCACAATGAGCAGTTCTTC.

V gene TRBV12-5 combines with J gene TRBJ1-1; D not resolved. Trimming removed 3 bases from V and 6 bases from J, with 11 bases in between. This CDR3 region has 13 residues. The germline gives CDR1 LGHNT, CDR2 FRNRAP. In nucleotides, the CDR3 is TGTGCTAGTGGTTTTAGTCGGGCGTCTGAAGCTTTCTTT. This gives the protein CASGFSRASEAFF.

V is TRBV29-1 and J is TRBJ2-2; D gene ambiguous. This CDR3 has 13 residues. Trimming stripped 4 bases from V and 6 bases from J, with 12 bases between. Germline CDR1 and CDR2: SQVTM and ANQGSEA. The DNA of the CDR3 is TGCAGCGTTGCGACCCTCATGGCCGGGGAGCTGTTTTTT. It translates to CSVATLMAGELFF.

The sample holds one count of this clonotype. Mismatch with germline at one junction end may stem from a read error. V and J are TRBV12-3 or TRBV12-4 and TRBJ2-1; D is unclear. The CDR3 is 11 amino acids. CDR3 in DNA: TGTGCCAGCGGTTTTAGCAATGAGCAGTTCTTT. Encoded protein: CASGFSNEQFF.

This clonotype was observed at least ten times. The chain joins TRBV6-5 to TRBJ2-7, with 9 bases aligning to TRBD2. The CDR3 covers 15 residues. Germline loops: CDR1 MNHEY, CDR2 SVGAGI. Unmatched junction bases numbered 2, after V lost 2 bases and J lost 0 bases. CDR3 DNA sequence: TGTGCCAGCAGTTACGTGACTAGCGGCTCCTACGAGCAGTACTTC. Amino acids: CASSYVTSGSYEQYF.

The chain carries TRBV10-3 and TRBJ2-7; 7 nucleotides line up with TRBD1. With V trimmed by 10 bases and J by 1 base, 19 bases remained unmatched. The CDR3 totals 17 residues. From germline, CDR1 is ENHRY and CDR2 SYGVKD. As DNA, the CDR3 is TGTGCCACCACTGACAGGGAGAATCATGGCACTTCCTACGAGCAGTACTTC. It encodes CATTDRENHGTSYEQYF.

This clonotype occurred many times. The CDR3 spells CASSGGESTDTQYF. CDR3 sequence (DNA): TGTGCCAGCAGCGGGGGGGAAAGCACAGATACGCAGTATTTT. The chain uses TRBV3-1 and TRBJ2-3; 7 bases align to TRBD2. V shed 5 bases, J shed 0 bases, and the junction held 2 bases outside the gene matches. The CDR3 sequence is 14 residues long. Germline CDR1 reads LGHDT; CDR2 reads YNNKEL (reference sequence).

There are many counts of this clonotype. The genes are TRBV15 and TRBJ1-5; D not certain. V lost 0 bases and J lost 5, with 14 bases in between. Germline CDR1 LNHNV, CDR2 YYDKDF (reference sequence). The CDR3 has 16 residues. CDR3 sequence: CATSRDKLGADQPQHF. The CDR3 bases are TGTGCCACCAGCAGAGATAAATTAGGAGCCGATCAGCCCCAGCATTTT.

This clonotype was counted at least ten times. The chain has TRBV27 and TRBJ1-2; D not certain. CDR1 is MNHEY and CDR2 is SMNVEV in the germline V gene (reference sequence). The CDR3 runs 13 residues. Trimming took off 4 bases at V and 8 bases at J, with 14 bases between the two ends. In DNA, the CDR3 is TGTGCCAGCAGTTCGCTCGGGAGTTGGGGCTACACCTTC. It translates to CASSSLGSWGYTF.

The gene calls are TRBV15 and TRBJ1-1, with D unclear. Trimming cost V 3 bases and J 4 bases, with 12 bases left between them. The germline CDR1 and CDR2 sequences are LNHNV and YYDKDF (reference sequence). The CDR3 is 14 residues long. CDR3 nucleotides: TGTGCCACCAGCAGTCCGGGAGGCGCCACTGAAGCTTTCTTT. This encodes CATSSPGGATEAFF.

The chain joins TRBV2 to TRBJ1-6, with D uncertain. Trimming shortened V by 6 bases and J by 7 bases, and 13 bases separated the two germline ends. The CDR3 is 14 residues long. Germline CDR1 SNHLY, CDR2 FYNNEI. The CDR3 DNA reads TGTGCCAGCAGAGACGGCGCATCAAATTCACCCCTCCACTTT. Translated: CASRDGASNSPLHF. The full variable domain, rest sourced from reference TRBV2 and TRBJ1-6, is EPEVTQTPSHQVTQMGQEVILRCVPISNHLYFYWYRQILGQKVEFLVSFYNNEISEKSEIFDDQFSVERPDGSNFTLKIRSTKLEDSAMYFCASRDGASNSPLHFGNGTRLTVT.

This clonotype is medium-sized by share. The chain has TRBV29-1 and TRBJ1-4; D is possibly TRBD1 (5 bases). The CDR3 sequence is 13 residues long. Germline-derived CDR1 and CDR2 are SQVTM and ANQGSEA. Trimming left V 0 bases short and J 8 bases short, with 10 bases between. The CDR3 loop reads CSVEEDIEEKLFF. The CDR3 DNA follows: TGCAGCGTTGAAGAGGACATAGAAGAAAAACTGTTTTTT.